Listed below are T cell receptor beta chains from one sample, sequenced in a study of regulatory T cells in long-lasting Graves disease. TCRdb reanalysed the multiplex PCR reads using MiXCR and keeps one entry per CDR3 protein. The top ten hold 25% to 35% of the sample, which has around 400,000 distinct CDR3 sequences, roughly 23% seen once. The sample in question was peripheral blood mononuclear cells (PBMCs), obtained when the disease was refractory, from a patient treated with antithyroid drugs. These receptors originate from a woman in her 40s with Graves disease. The conserved cysteine and the conserved F or W are not part of the CDR3 here. The order of the fields is V gene, J gene, CDR3 protein.

TRBV20-1	TRBJ1-2	SASGTPPGYT
TRBV7-6	TRBJ2-7	ASSSSWAAPSYEQY
TRBV19	TRBJ2-7	ASSSTGTVPQEQY
TRBV7-3	TRBJ2-2	ACSLQDGTGELF
TRBV16	TRBJ2-3	ASSPREVGAYFTDTQY
TRBV5-1	TRBJ1-1	ASSTPSRTEAF
TRBV20-1	TRBJ1-1	SASWGDTEAF
TRBV27	TRBJ1-2	ASSPSAVDYYGYT
TRBV20-1	TRBJ2-7	SAPSPTSGDRYEQY
TRBV2	TRBJ2-5	ASSVRVLWETQY
TRBV5-1	TRBJ1-1	ASSLGYAGNTEAF
TRBV7-8	TRBJ2-5	ASSLGWETQY
TRBV28	TRBJ1-5	ASSGQTNQPQH
TRBV27	TRBJ2-1	ASTPGGGHSGNEQF
TRBV6-1	TRBJ2-7	ASSDSNYEQY
TRBV29-1	TRBJ1-1	SVEDRGTEAF
TRBV19	TRBJ2-7	ASRSPGQRYEQY
TRBV27	TRBJ1-5	ASSPGAGYQPQH
TRBV2	TRBJ1-5	ASRRSQGSNQPQH
TRBV6-2/TRBV6-3	TRBJ1-1	ASSSVNPEAF
TRBV27	TRBJ1-6	ASREGSSYNSPLH
TRBV20-1	TRBJ2-3	SASPLAGEGDTQY
TRBV2	TRBJ1-1	ASNAGTGSTEAF
TRBV4-2	TRBJ2-1	ASSQDGSSGYNEQF
TRBV28	TRBJ2-1	ASSSTSGSNNEQF
TRBV27	TRBJ2-3	ASSPHGREDTDTQY
TRBV7-2	TRBJ1-2	ASSSPFFEAGRDGYT
TRBV28	TRBJ2-1	ASSLTSGAYNEQF
TRBV28	TRBJ2-5	ASSLILGQGKETQY
TRBV27	TRBJ1-6	ASSSTYNSPLH
TRBV29-1	TRBJ2-7	SAKSGTSGSYEQY
TRBV28	TRBJ1-6	ASRLRPNSPLH
TRBV7-2	TRBJ1-1	ASSLLGGYTEAF
TRBV19	TRBJ2-2	ASRRSGSNTGELF
TRBV27	TRBJ2-7	ASSLGLAGGLEQY
TRBV20-1	TRBJ2-3	SGTSGSIGDTQY
TRBV20-1	TRBJ2-6	SATGLAGGPEGANVLT
TRBV4-1	TRBJ1-1	ASSHPLDRVEAF
TRBV12-3/TRBV12-4	TRBJ1-2	ASSLVGTVSGYT
TRBV5-6	TRBJ2-1	ASSLRSLIANEQF
TRBV24-1	TRBJ2-1	ATLVVEGAKF
TRBV12-3/TRBV12-4	TRBJ2-3	ASRDGQGGLTDTQY
TRBV4-1	TRBJ2-5	ASRRTGQETQY
TRBV7-6	TRBJ2-7	ASSLRFSYEQY
TRBV6-5	TRBJ1-1	ASSFTRNTEAF
TRBV7-9	TRBJ1-2	ASHSGYGYT
TRBV5-6	TRBJ2-7	ASSPSHGLAGSYEQY
TRBV12-3/TRBV12-4	TRBJ1-3	ASSPNSQDSSGNTIY
TRBV28	TRBJ2-3	ASSTPRLAHSTDTQY
TRBV7-8	TRBJ1-1	ASSSRGTEAF
TRBV5-8	TRBJ1-1	ASSLYPSPEAF
TRBV28	TRBJ2-5	ASTLTSGSQY
TRBV28	TRBJ1-5	ASSLGQGGYSNQPQH
TRBV6-4	TRBJ1-5	ASSADINQPQH
TRBV28	TRBJ2-5	ASSLKVPGQDSQETQY
TRBV12-3/TRBV12-4	TRBJ1-1	ASSSRQDRGREAF
TRBV28	TRBJ2-2	ASSFTAYTGELF
TRBV12-5	TRBJ2-2	ASGLVTYGGSRSRAGELF
TRBV3-1	TRBJ2-1	ASSQVRRDEQF